This passage covers 17 T cell receptor beta chains from one sample sequenced in a study of cytomegalovirus exposure and HLA in healthy donors. Using immunoSEQ multiplex PCR, the repertoire was profiled, and TCRdb retains in-frame clones only, with some absent. In the table there are 70,000 to 80,000 clones, around 94% of which are singletons. Material: PBMCs. All receptors come from a young woman in good health and CMV-seropositive.

The chain's CDR3 is CASSYSKRTGWETQYF. The CDR3 DNA follows: TGTGCCAGCAGTTACTCAAAGCGGACAGGGTGGGAGACCCAGTACTTC. The chain carries TRBV6-5 and TRBJ2-5; 8 bases match TRBD1. V shed 0 bases and J 5 bases; nucleotides not matched to a gene: 8. This CDR3 has 16 amino acids. Germline V CDR1 and CDR2: MNHEY, SVGAGI.

V usage is TRBV27 and J usage is TRBJ2-3, with 8 nucleotides matching TRBD2. J was trimmed by 1 base and V by 3 bases; bases with no gene match: 9. Germline CDR1 is MNHEY and CDR2 is SMNVEV (reference sequence). The CDR3 covers 17 residues. The CDR3 sequence is CASSLGQAGGRTDTQYF. CDR3 DNA: TGTGCCAGCAGTTTGGGCCAGGCGGGGGGACGCACAGATACGCAGTATTTT.

The chain uses TRBV29-1 and TRBJ2-7, with 12 bases matching TRBD2. The CDR3 is 20 amino acids. Germline V gene data show CDR1 as SQVTM and CDR2 as ANQGSEA. Trimming cost V 2 bases and J 2 bases; bases outside gene matches: 19. The CDR3: CSVERGPSSGRDTGPYEQYF. The CDR3 DNA reads TGCAGCGTTGAAAGGGGGCCCTCTAGCGGGAGGGATACAGGGCCCTACGAGCAGTACTTC.

This clone is a singleton in its sample. The chain recombines TRBV19 with TRBJ1-1, with 8 bases aligning to TRBD1. J lost 2 bases, V lost 6 bases, and 2 bases had no gene match. The CDR3 covers 13 residues. The germline CDR1 and CDR2 sequences are LNHDA and SQIVND (reference sequence). DNA for the CDR3: TGTGCCAGTAGCTCAGGGGGCAACACTGAAGCTTTCTTT. Protein product: CASSSGGNTEAFF.

The J gene is TRBJ2-7, the V gene TRBV5-3, with D perhaps TRBD2 (6 bases). TRBV5-3 is sorted into the ORF group, with uncertain function. The CDR3 totals 13 residues. Trimming cost V 9 bases and J 2 bases, with 15 bases left between them. The CDR3 region has the DNA TGTGCCACATACGTTCGGGAGACCTACGAGCAGTACTTC. This translates into CATYVRETYEQYF.

The rearrangement links TRBV11-2 to TRBJ2-1; 7 bases are a match to TRBD1. Germline-derived CDR1 and CDR2 are SGHAT and FQNNGV. CDR3 length: 15 amino acids. J lost 6 bases, V lost 6 bases, and 11 bases had no gene match. For the CDR3, the DNA is TGTGCCAGCAGTACCAGGATGGCAGGGGGCAATGAGCAGTTCTTC. It translates to CASSTRMAGGNEQFF. Together with reference TRBV11-2 and TRBJ2-1, the CDR3 gives the full variable domain: EAGVAQSPRYKIIEKRQSVAFWCNPISGHATLYWYQQILGQGPKLLIQFQNNGVVDDSQLPKDRFSAERLKGVDSTLKIQPAKLEDSAVYLCASSTRMAGGNEQFFGPGTRLTVL.

The chain couples TRBV12-5 to TRBJ1-5; 9 nucleotides align to TRBD1. V trimming: 6 bases; J trimming: 1 base; junction bases outside the gene matches: 16. The CDR3 is made up of 19 amino acids. The germline V gene has CDR1 LGHNT and CDR2 FRNRAP. In nucleotides, the CDR3 is TGTGCTAGTGGCCCCCCCCGGGGACAGGGTTTGGGAAGCAATCAGCCCCAGCATTTT. Amino acid sequence: CASGPPRGQGLGSNQPQHF.

The chain employs TRBV2 and TRBJ1-2; D is unresolved. The germline V and J ends were trimmed by 2 bases and 0 bases, with 10 bases remaining between them. From germline, CDR1 is SNHLY and CDR2 FYNNEI. This CDR3 spans 15 amino acids. CDR3 sequence (DNA): TGTGCCAGCAGTGAATTGGAGAGTTCTAACTATGGCTACACCTTC. This translates into CASSELESSNYGYTF.

This chain uses TRBV4-2 with TRBJ2-5; tentatively, D is TRBD1 (5 bases). CDR3 length: 14 amino acids. CDR1 is LGHNA, CDR2 YNFKEQ, per germline. V lost 2 bases, J lost 5 bases, and 12 bases lay in between. CDR3 loop: CASSQSKGWETQYF. The CDR3 region has the DNA TGTGCCAGCAGCCAAAGCAAGGGGTGGGAGACCCAGTACTTC.

This clone was seen a handful of times. This rearrangement joins TRBV30 to TRBJ1-2; D is unresolved. There are 12 residues in the CDR3. Trimming stripped 5 bases from V and 7 bases from J, with 14 bases between. The V gene's germline CDR1 is GTSNPN and CDR2 SVGIG (reference sequence). CDR3 loop: CAWEHDLGGYTF. The CDR3 bases are TGTGCCTGGGAACACGACTTAGGTGGCTACACCTTC.

This clone was observed a single time. The J gene is TRBJ2-3, the V gene TRBV5-1, with 8 bases that match TRBD2. V dropped 1 base and J dropped 5; count of bases not matched to a gene: 27. The CDR3 has 22 residues. The germline CDR1 and CDR2 sequences are SGHRS and YFSETQ. This CDR3 reads CASSLSSALAWTEAGVRDTQYF. As DNA, the CDR3 is TGCGCCAGCAGCTTGAGTTCTGCGCTAGCGTGGACCGAAGCGGGAGTTCGAGATACGCAGTATTTT.

The chain joins TRBV20-1 to TRBJ2-1; D is undetermined. V lost 3 bases to trimming and J lost 6 bases, with 6 bases between them. Germline lookup yields CDR1 DFQATT and CDR2 SNEGSKA (reference sequence). The CDR3 consists of 11 residues. The CDR3 region has the DNA TGCAGTGCTAGCTCCGGCAATGAGCAGTTCTTC. Its protein product is CSASSGNEQFF.

V is TRBV4-3 and J is TRBJ2-7; D is ambiguous. Germline CDR1 reads LGHNA; CDR2 reads YSLEER. The CDR3 has 14 residues. The germline V and J ends were trimmed by 0 bases and 0 bases, with 6 bases remaining between them. The CDR3 reads CASSQDRGSYEQYF. As DNA, the CDR3 is TGCGCCAGCAGCCAAGATCGAGGCTCCTACGAGCAGTACTTC.

J is TRBJ1-4 and V is TRBV9, with a tentative D call TRBD1 (5 bases). CDR3 length equals 16 residues. V was pared by 0 bases and J by 7 bases, with 16 bases between. The germline gives CDR1 SGDLS, CDR2 YYNGEE. The CDR3 loop is CASSVAKGTGGEKLFF. CDR3 bases: TGTGCCAGCAGCGTAGCTAAGGGAACAGGCGGTGAAAAACTGTTTTTT.

The chain employs TRBV28 and TRBJ2-7, with TRBD1 matching 7 bases. The CDR3 length is 15 residues. With 4 bases clipped from V and 1 base from J, the junction kept 7 bases outside the gene matches. CDR1 is MDHEN, CDR2 SYDVKM, per germline. The CDR3 loop reads CASSSRQGTSYEQYF. CDR3 sequence (DNA): TGTGCCAGCAGTTCTCGACAGGGTACTTCCTACGAGCAGTACTTC. The variable domain in full, with the rest retrieved from reference TRBV28 and TRBJ2-7, is DVKVTQSSRYLVKRTGEKVFLECVQDMDHENMFWYRQDPGLGLRLIYFSYDVKMKEKGDIPEGYSVSREKKERFSLILESASTNQTSMYLCASSSRQGTSYEQYFGPGTRLTVT.

The chain carries TRBV9 and TRBJ2-7; tentative D call: TRBD2 (6 bases). Germline V gives CDR1 SGDLS, CDR2 YYNGEE. The CDR3 totals 14 residues. Trimming stripped 2 bases from V and 4 bases from J, with 13 bases between. The CDR3 coding sequence is TGTGCCAGCAGCGTTGGAGGGTATGGGTACGAGCAGTACTTC. Its translation: CASSVGGYGYEQYF.

As to this clone: One end of the junction fails to match germline, which may point to a read error. The V and J genes are TRBV6-1 and TRBJ1-5; D perhaps matches TRBD1 (5 bases). Looked up from germline, CDR1 is MNHNS and CDR2 is SASEGT. This CDR3 is built from 16 residues. The CDR3 spells CASREGVRRANQPQHF. For the CDR3, the DNA is TGTGCCAGCAGGGAAGGGGTAAGGAGGGCAAACCAGCCCCAGCATTTT.